The 23 T cell receptor beta chains below were found in one sample sequenced in a study of CD8+CD57+ T cells in acquired aplastic anemia. Genomic DNA was employed as the template in profiling TCR beta VDJ and CDR3. TCRdb fed the reads into MiXCR, producing one record per CDR3 protein. The sample holds about 58,000 distinct CDR3 sequences, roughly three fifths seen once. Patients who underwent sequencing had shown CD8+CD57+ cell expansion by flow cytometry. Sequencing used sorted CD4+, CD8+, or CD8+CD57+ T cells (not recorded which) from PBMCs. Receptors were obtained from a human donor with aplastic anemia.

The chain employs TRBV18 and TRBJ2-5, with D hard to call. V shed 0 bases and J shed 0 bases, with 5 bases lying between them. CDR1 KGHSH and CDR2 LQKENI come from the germline V gene. The CDR3 runs 14 residues. DNA of the CDR3: TGTGCCAGCTCACCACCGGTGGACCAAGAGACCCAGTACTTC. Protein sequence: CASSPPVDQETQYF.

The chain carries TRBV20-1 and TRBJ1-2; D not certain. The germline V gene has CDR1 DFQATT and CDR2 SNEGSKA (reference sequence). V shed 4 bases and J shed 1 base, with 10 bases lying between them. The CDR3 totals 13 residues. CDR3 region: CSATKPGNYGYTF. The CDR3 DNA sequence: TGCAGTGCTACCAAACCGGGTAACTATGGCTACACCTTC.

The chain joins TRBV7-9 to TRBJ2-7, with D possibly being TRBD1 (6 bases). Trimming took 2 bases from V and 5 from J, leaving 16 bases between them. The V gene's germline CDR1 is SEHNR and CDR2 FQNEAQ (reference sequence). The CDR3 consists of 15 residues. The CDR3 DNA follows: TGTGCCAGCAGCTTACCATCGACAGGCTACCACGAGCAGTACTTC. Its translation: CASSLPSTGYHEQYF.

This clonotype appeared many times. This chain links TRBV5-4 with TRBJ2-1; D is uncertain. The ends were cut back, 2 bases at V and 1 base at J, with 16 bases in the middle. Germline V gene data show CDR1 as SGHNT and CDR2 as YYREEE (reference sequence). The CDR3 covers 17 residues. CDR3 residues: CASSLGRAGPSYNEQFF. The CDR3 DNA follows: TGTGCCAGCAGCTTAGGGCGTGCCGGCCCGTCCTACAATGAGCAGTTCTTC. The full variable domain, rest sourced from reference TRBV5-4 and TRBJ2-1, is ETGVTQSPTHLIKTRGQQVTLRCSSQSGHNTVSWYQQALGQGPQFIFQYYREEENGRGNFPPRFSGLQFPNYSSELNVNALELDDSALYLCASSLGRAGPSYNEQFFGPGTRLTVL.

The table lists this clonotype with a count of one. The CDR3, as DNA: TGCAGTGGGATCCAGGGAGGCAATCAGCCCCAGCATTTT. Translation: CSGIQGGNQPQHF. The J gene is TRBJ1-5, the V gene TRBV20-1; the D gene is possibly TRBD1 (5 bases). Per germline, CDR1 DFQATT and CDR2 SNEGSKA (reference sequence). This CDR3 contains 13 residues. Between the trimmed V and J ends, which lost 7 bases and 2 bases, there was a span of 12 bases.

Comments on this clonotype: Sequence at one end of the junction differs from germline and may be a read error. The chain joins TRBV5-1 to TRBJ2-1; tentatively, D is TRBD2 (5 bases). Germline values: CDR1 SGHRS, CDR2 YFSETQ. The length of the CDR3 is 14 residues. CDR3 loop: CASSLWSPSNERFF. CDR3 in DNA: TGCGCCAGCAGCTTGTGGTCACCTAGCAATGAGCGGTTCTTC.

A word on this clonotype: At one boundary the junction diverges from the germline segment, which might be a read error. This sequence joins TRBV6-5 and TRBJ1-1; D is ambiguous. The germline CDR1 and CDR2 sequences are MNHEY and SVGAGI. CDR3 size: 13 residues. Written as DNA, the CDR3 is TGTGCCGGCAGTTACGGGCAGAACACTGAAGCTTTCTTT. Translating gives CAGSYGQNTEAFF.

The chain combines TRBV15 with TRBJ1-3; the match to TRBD1 covers 8 bases. This CDR3 contains 14 residues. With 0 bases clipped from V and 7 bases from J, the junction kept 2 bases outside the gene matches. Per the germline V gene, CDR1 is LNHNV and CDR2 is YYDKDF (reference sequence). CDR3 DNA: TGTGCCACCAGCAGAGACCGACAGGGGAACACCATATATTTT. Amino acid sequence: CATSRDRQGNTIYF.

The chain couples TRBV7-2 to TRBJ2-7; 14 bases match TRBD2. CDR1 is SGHTA and CDR2 is FQGNSA in the germline V gene. The CDR3 has 14 amino acids. The junction had 4 bases not matched to a gene; V was cut back by 5 bases and J by 7 bases. The CDR3 region is CASSTTSGGGEQYF. For the CDR3, the DNA is TGTGCCAGCAGCACGACTAGCGGGGGGGGTGAGCAGTACTTC.

Ten or more counts support this clonotype. The V gene is TRBV13, the J gene TRBJ2-7; D might be TRBD2 (5 bases). V gave up 6 bases and J gave up 0 bases, with 9 bases separating them. Germline V lookup: CDR1 PRHDT, CDR2 FYEKMQ (reference sequence). This CDR3 region has 13 residues. The chain's CDR3 is CASRSRDSYEQYV. CDR3 bases: TGTGCCAGCAGGTCCCGGGACTCCTACGAGCAGTACGTC.

This clonotype was counted ten times or more. The genes are TRBV6-1 and TRBJ1-2, with a tentative D call TRBD1 (6 bases). The CDR3 extends over 14 amino acids. V was clipped by 5 bases and J by 4 bases, with 14 bases between them. Germline CDR1 and CDR2: MNHNS and SASEGT. The CDR3 loop reads CASSPKDSIYGYTF. The DNA of the CDR3 is TGTGCCAGCAGTCCAAAGGACAGCATCTATGGCTACACCTTC.

The chain links TRBV2 to TRBJ1-6; the D is unclear. CDR1 is SNHLY, CDR2 FYNNEI, per germline. The CDR3 covers 15 residues. Trimming took off 4 bases at V and 11 bases at J, with 18 bases between the two ends. The CDR3 DNA is TGTGCCAGCAGTGGCCGGGAAGGGCGTGGGGCACCCCTCCACTTT. Its translation: CASSGREGRGAPLHF.

This clonotype was found a few times. This chain joins TRBV6-1 and TRBJ2-7; D is unresolved. CDR3 size: 13 residues. The germline V gene encodes CDR1 MNHNS and CDR2 SASEGT. Trimming removed 4 bases from V and 5 bases from J, with 12 bases in between. Here the CDR3 DNA reads TGTGCCAGCAGTGGGTTTCAGGTCCACGAGCAGTACTTC. Protein: CASSGFQVHEQYF.

The table lists this clonotype with many counts. The CDR3: CASSGEGGSSYEQYF. CDR3 coding DNA: TGTGCCAGCAGTGGGGAGGGGGGGAGCTCCTACGAGCAGTACTTC. The genes are TRBV6-1 and TRBJ2-7; D is perhaps TRBD2 (7 bases). V shed 4 bases and J shed 0 bases, with 13 bases lying between them. This CDR3 has 15 amino acids. Germline assignment: CDR1 MNHNS and CDR2 SASEGT.

Details on this clonotype: A read error may produce the germline difference seen at one junction end. V and J are TRBV29-1 and TRBJ2-7; D is undetermined. Germline lookup yields CDR1 SQVTM and CDR2 ANQGSEA. The CDR3 runs 10 residues. This chain's CDR3 is CSSHSFEQYF. CDR3 bases: TGCAGCAGTCACTCCTTCGAGCAGTACTTC.

This clonotype was found many times. The chain's CDR3 is CASSLLAGERMNIQYF. CDR3 DNA: TGTGCCAGCAGCCTTCTAGCGGGGGAGCGGATGAACATTCAGTACTTC. The chain joins TRBV7-6 to TRBJ2-4; 10 positions agree with TRBD2. CDR1 and CDR2 from the germline V gene are SGHVS and FNYEAQ. The CDR3 runs 16 residues. Losses at the gene ends were 5 bases for V and 7 bases for J; bases not matched to a gene: 11.

This chain uses TRBV6-1 with TRBJ1-6; perhaps TRBD1 as D (5 bases). Trimming pared 0 bases from V and 7 bases from J, leaving 16 bases between. This CDR3 is 17 amino acids long. CDR1 is MNHNS and CDR2 is SASEGT in the germline V gene. The DNA of the CDR3 is TGTGCCAGCAGTGAAGCAGGGGAACAAACGGGGAATTCACCCCTCCACTTT. Amino acid sequence: CASSEAGEQTGNSPLHF.

About this clonotype: A junction boundary mismatches the germline segment, possibly from a read error. This chain joins TRBV11-2 and TRBJ2-7; D is perhaps TRBD2 (5 bases). CDR1 is SGHAT and CDR2 is FQNNGV in the germline V gene. The CDR3 covers 11 residues. CDR3 sequence (DNA): TGTGCCAGCAGCGGCCTGAGGGAGCAGTGCTTC. Encoded protein: CASSGLREQCF. Full variable domain (missing parts from reference TRBV11-2 and TRBJ2-7): EAGVAQSPRYKIIEKRQSVAFWCNPISGHATLYWYQQILGQGPKLLIQFQNNGVVDDSQLPKDRFSAERLKGVDSTLKIQPAKLEDSAVYLCASSGLREQCFGPGTRLTVT.

This clonotype counts as medium-sized (0.01 to 0.1%). J is TRBJ1-2 and V is TRBV10-3; 10 positions match TRBD1. CDR1 is ENHRY and CDR2 is SYGVKD in the germline V gene. The CDR3 sequence is 15 residues long. Trimming removed 6 bases from V and 5 bases from J; junction bases left unmatched: 9. CDR3 DNA sequence: TGTGCCATCAGACTAGACAGGGGGCCAGTTTATGGCTACACCTTC. Translation: CAIRLDRGPVYGYTF.

Points on this clonotype: The CDR3 ends on some other residue instead of the conserved phenylalanine or tryptophan, so this is likely a read error. The CDR3 here is CASSNPQGTDTQYV. The CDR3 DNA follows: TGCGCCAGCAGTAATCCTCAGGGCACAGATACGCAGTATGTT. This chain joins TRBV2 and TRBJ2-3; D gene uncertain. Germline V gene sequence: CDR1 SNHLY, CDR2 FYNNEI. This CDR3 has 14 amino acids.

The CDR3 DNA follows: TGTGCCAGCAGCGTAGAGGCAGGACAAGAGACCCAGTACTTC. Its protein is CASSVEAGQETQYF. This sequence joins TRBV7-2 and TRBJ2-5; D gene unclear. This CDR3 contains 14 residues. The V and J ends lost 5 bases and 2 bases respectively, with 12 bases between them. CDR1 is SGHTA, CDR2 FQGNSA, per germline.

This clonotype occurred a few times. The V and J genes are TRBV9 and TRBJ2-5; the match to TRBD1 covers 8 bases. CDR1 and CDR2 (germline): SGDLS, YYNGEE. The CDR3 length is 16 residues. The trim removed 5 bases at V and 4 bases at J, leaving 13 bases unmatched. The CDR3 nucleotides are TGTGCCAGCAGTGAAACCGGGACAGGTGCTCGAGAGACCCAGTACTTC. It encodes CASSETGTGARETQYF.

The sample holds many counts of this clonotype. The chain has TRBV7-2 and TRBJ1-3, with D uncertain. This CDR3 is 13 amino acids long. In germline, CDR1 is SGHTA, CDR2 FQGNSA. Trimming cost V 5 bases and J 4 bases, with 9 bases left between them. CDR3: CASSDLEGNTIYF. DNA of the CDR3: TGTGCCAGCAGCGACTTGGAGGGAAACACCATATATTTT.